This entry concerns a single T cell receptor beta chain. As yet, its antigen is unknown. These data are taken from a study of spatial heterogeneity in lung cancer. Study-level background: Available follow-up PBMC samples were sequenced, at a median of roughly 2 years post-resection. Raw-read counts averaged over ten per unique TCR and UMI combination. Overall study findings and caveats: Ubiquitous expanded tumor TCRs surfaced in blood more at resection than they did at follow-up.

The CDR3 loop spans 15 amino acids. From germline, CDR1 is MNHEY and CDR2 SVGEGT. Trimming cost V 5 bases and J 1 base, with 15 bases left between them. All TCR cDNA molecules were individually tagged with a unique molecular identifier. TCRdb reprocessed the 5' RACE reads with MiXCR, giving one entry per CDR3 protein. Of about 47,000 distinct CDR3 sequences in the sample, about 7.4% were seen once. Time point here: blood at routine non-recurrence follow-up after resection. The study sequenced unsorted whole RNA from tumor, nontumor lung or frozen PBMC. The source was PBMCs, collected at follow-up. The rearrangement joins TRBV6-2 or TRBV6-3 to TRBJ2-7, with D tentatively TRBD1 (6 bases). This clonotype originated in a female donor with early-stage non-small cell lung cancer. CDR3 bases: TGTGCCAGCAGTCCCCCTGGACAGACTTCCTACGAGCAGTACTTC. Encoded protein: CASSPPGQTSYEQYF.